This TCR beta chain was documented in a study of response to subunit inactivated influenza vaccine. A word on this clonotype: Its antigen is still unknown.

Findings and caveats of the study: Each seasonal influenza vaccination, the authors suggested, recruits few new T cells.

Each CDR3 protein is one row after TCRdb ran MiXCR on the RT-PCR reads. The data show about 610,000 distinct CDR3 sequences, with 14% seen just once and approximately 10% held by the top ten. The input for sequencing was PBMCs from blood, taken about 12 days after vaccination. The sequence came from a man aged 45 to 65 who received an inactivated influenza vaccine.

CDR3 protein: CASSPLNGGSTEAFF. In nucleotides, the CDR3 is TGCGCCAGCAGCCCTCTGAATGGGGGTAGCACTGAAGCTTTCTTT. V gene TRBV4-1 combines with J gene TRBJ1-1, with D tentatively TRBD1 (5 bases). CDR1 and CDR2 from the germline V gene are MGHRA and YSYEKL. V gave up 4 bases and J gave up 4 bases, with 16 bases separating them. This CDR3 is built from 15 residues.